This is a list of T cell receptor beta chains from one sample in a study of blood T cell repertoires in COVID-19. The table came from immunoSEQ multiplex PCR; TCRdb's copy has only in-frame clones and leaves some out. The sample includes 350,000 to 400,000 clones, approximately 90% of them seen just once. Material: PBMCs or T cells enriched from blood (not recorded which). Receptors originate from a woman under 30 who had recovered from COVID-19. CDR3s leave out the opening cysteine and the closing phenylalanine or tryptophan. The D gene is left open where the match is weak.

>NA|TRBV5-1
ASSWGLGEQY
>NA|TRBV7-2
ASSLEPGVGNTIY
>NA|TRBV24-1
ATSGESSYNEQF
>TRBD1|TRBV29-1
SVVHAQGNQETQY
>NA|TRBV7-2
ASSFSPGGIYEQY
>NA|TRBV7-8
ASSRQSNQPQH
>NA|TRBV20-1
SASGRSLRDTQY
>NA|TRBV28
AGGTTNYGYT
>NA|TRBV5-1
ASSLGYLASTDTQY
>TRBD2|TRBV7-3
ASSRLGGVDTQY